This TCR beta chain was identified in a study of cytomegalovirus exposure and HLA in healthy donors. Study-level results: Owing to their indistinguishability, certain V segments, notably TRBV6-2 and TRBV6-3, were excluded. Investigators reported around 150 TCR beta chains as tied to cytomegalovirus.

CDR3 length equals 12 residues. With 4 bases removed from V and 3 bases from J, the gap between germline ends came to 6 bases. Germline V lookup: CDR1 WNHNN, CDR2 SYGVQD (reference sequence). In the PCR, 60 Vbeta and 13 Jbeta primers were used. Method: immunoSEQ multiplex PCR; TCRdb's copy keeps in-frame clones and lacks some. The sample consists of about 150,000 clones, about three quarters of them appearing once. As for this clone: Antigen: not known.

The clonotype comes from a man in his late teens or twenties in good health and CMV-seronegative. The sequenced material came from PBMCs. The chain carries TRBV10-1 and TRBJ2-5, with a possible D match to TRBD2 (6 bases). The CDR3 is CASSAGEETQYF. The CDR3 DNA reads TGCGCCAGCAGTGCGGGGGAAGAGACCCAGTACTTC.